This is a list of T cell receptor beta chains from one sample in a study of cytomegalovirus exposure and HLA in healthy donors. The repertoire was sequenced with immunoSEQ multiplex PCR; TCRdb's copy has only in-frame clones and lacks some. Of roughly 100,000 clones listed, over 60% are singletons. The sequenced sample consisted of PBMCs. These receptors originate from a boy aged 5-17 years in good health and CMV-seropositive. CDR3s include the opening cysteine and the closing phenylalanine or tryptophan. D genes are given only for firm matches. Some rows have no size entry. The others give once, few or many, or a class for an expanded clone.

cdr3_aa cdr3_nt clone_size v_call d_call j_call
CASSITTGGTGNTIYF TGCGCCAGCAGCATTACCACAGGGGGCACAGGAAACACCATATATTTT NA TRBV5-1 TRBD1 TRBJ1-3
CASSNQQGTEAFF TGTGCCAGCAGTAATCAACAGGGAACTGAAGCTTTCTTT few TRBV28 NA TRBJ1-1
CASSLLQGRPEAFF TGTGCCAGCAGTTTATTACAGGGACGGCCTGAAGCTTTCTTT NA TRBV28 NA TRBJ1-1
CASSLLGGQGGHNEQFF TGTGCCAGCAGTTTACTTGGGGGACAGGGAGGGCACAATGAGCAGTTCTTC once TRBV27 TRBD1 TRBJ2-1
CASSARTFYEQYF TGTGCCAGCAGCGCGCGGACATTTTACGAGCAGTACTTC few TRBV7-2 NA TRBJ2-7
CASSQGAGEQYF TGCGCCAGCAGCCAGGGGGCTGGGGAGCAGTACTTC once TRBV10-1 TRBD1 TRBJ2-7
CASSVGQLLPEKLFF TGTGCCAGCAGCGTAGGACAGCTTCTCCCTGAAAAACTGTTTTTT NA TRBV9 NA TRBJ1-4
CASSIEGNQRRQSPLHF TGTGCCAGTAGTATAGAGGGAAACCAGAGGAGGCAATCACCCCTCCACTTT NA TRBV19 NA TRBJ1-6
CATSRDPTNQPQHF TGTGCCACCAGCAGAGATCCCACAAATCAGCCCCAGCATTTT NA TRBV15 NA TRBJ1-5
CASYGEPSVFGELFF TGTGCCAGCTATGGAGAGCCTAGCGTATTCGGGGAGCTGTTTTTT once TRBV30 NA TRBJ2-2
CSVEKQGAGDGEGYTF TGCAGCGTTGAGAAGCAGGGGGCGGGTGACGGTGAGGGCTACACCTTC NA TRBV29-1 TRBD1 TRBJ1-2
CASSQGRAGFYEQYF TGTGCCAGCAGCCAGGGTAGGGCGGGGTTTTACGAGCAGTACTTC NA TRBV7-3 NA TRBJ2-7
CASNRRETNTGELFF TGTGCCAGTAATAGGCGGGAGACCAACACCGGGGAGCTGTTTTTT few TRBV19 TRBD2 TRBJ2-2
CASGLVPDGAPAGPYNEQFF TGTGCTAGTGGTTTGGTCCCCGACGGCGCTCCAGCGGGACCTTACAATGAGCAGTTCTTC few TRBV12-5 TRBD2 TRBJ2-1
CASSSRGQGNSPLHF TGTGCCAGCAGTAGCCGAGGACAGGGGAATTCACCCCTCCACTTT NA TRBV6-6 TRBD1 TRBJ1-6
CASGGGAAVYGYTF TGTGCCAGCGGGGGAGGGGCCGCAGTCTATGGCTACACCTTC few TRBV2 NA TRBJ1-2
CASSEGLAGFLDNEQFF TGCGCCAGCAGCGAGGGACTAGCGGGGTTTTTGGACAATGAGCAGTTCTTC NA TRBV5-1 TRBD2 TRBJ2-1
CASSQTSGALSYNEQFF TGCGCCAGCAGCCAAACTAGCGGGGCTCTCTCCTACAATGAGCAGTTCTTC few TRBV4-1 TRBD2 TRBJ2-1
CASTTGNSYNEQFF TGCGCCAGCACTACAGGGAATTCCTACAATGAGCAGTTCTTC NA TRBV5-1 NA TRBJ2-1
CASSLEGTGVYEQYF TGCGCCAGCAGCTTGGAAGGGACGGGGGTTTACGAGCAGTACTTC once TRBV5-1 NA TRBJ2-7
CASSPTGGAYHEQYF TGTGCCAGCTCACCGACAGGGGGCGCGTATCACGAGCAGTACTTC NA TRBV21-1 NA TRBJ2-7
CASSLVRGDTQYF TGTGCTAGCAGCTTAGTCAGGGGAGATACGCAGTATTTT NA TRBV7-7 NA TRBJ2-3
CASSLAAVAGGYNEQFF TGCGCCAGCAGCTTGGCCGCGGTAGCGGGAGGCTACAATGAGCAGTTCTTC NA TRBV5-1 TRBD2 TRBJ2-1
CASSQVGARAGQPQHF TGTGCCAGCAGCCAAGTGGGCGCCAGGGCCGGTCAGCCCCAGCATTTT NA TRBV4-2 NA TRBJ1-5